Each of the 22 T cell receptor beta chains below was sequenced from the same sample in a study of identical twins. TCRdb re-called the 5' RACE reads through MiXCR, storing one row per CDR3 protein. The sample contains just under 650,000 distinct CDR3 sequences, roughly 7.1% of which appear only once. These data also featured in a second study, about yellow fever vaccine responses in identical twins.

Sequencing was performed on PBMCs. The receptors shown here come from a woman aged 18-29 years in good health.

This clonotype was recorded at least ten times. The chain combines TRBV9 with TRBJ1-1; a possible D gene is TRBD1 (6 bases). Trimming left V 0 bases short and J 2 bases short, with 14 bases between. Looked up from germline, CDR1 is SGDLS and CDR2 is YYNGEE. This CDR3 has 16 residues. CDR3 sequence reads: CASSVVGRGDNTEAFF. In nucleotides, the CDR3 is TGTGCCAGCAGCGTAGTTGGGAGGGGGGACAACACTGAAGCTTTCTTT.

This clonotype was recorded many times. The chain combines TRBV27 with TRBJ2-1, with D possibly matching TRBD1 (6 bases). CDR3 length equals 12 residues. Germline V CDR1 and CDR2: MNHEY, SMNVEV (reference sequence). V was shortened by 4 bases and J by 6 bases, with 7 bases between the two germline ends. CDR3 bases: TGTGCCAGCAGTTCCAGGGGCAATGAGCAGTTCTTC. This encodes CASSSRGNEQFF.

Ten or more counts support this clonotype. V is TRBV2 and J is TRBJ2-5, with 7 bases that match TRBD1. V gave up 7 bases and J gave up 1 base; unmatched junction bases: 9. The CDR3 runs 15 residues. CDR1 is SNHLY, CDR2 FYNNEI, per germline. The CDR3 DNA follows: TGTGCCAGCACCCTCAGACAGGGCACCCAAGAGACCCAGTACTTC. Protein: CASTLRQGTQETQYF.

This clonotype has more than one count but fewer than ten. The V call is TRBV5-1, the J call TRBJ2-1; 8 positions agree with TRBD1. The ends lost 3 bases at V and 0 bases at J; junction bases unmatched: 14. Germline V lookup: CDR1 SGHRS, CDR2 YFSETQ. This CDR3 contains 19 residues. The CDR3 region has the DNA TGCGCCAGCAGCTCGACAGGGGTCGGTTCCTTTTTCTCCTACAATGAGCAGTTCTTC. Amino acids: CASSSTGVGSFFSYNEQFF. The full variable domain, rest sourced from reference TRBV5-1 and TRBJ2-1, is KAGVTQTPRYLIKTRGQQVTLSCSPISGHRSVSWYQQTPGQGLQFLFEYFSETQRNKGNFPGRFSGRQFSNSRSEMNVSTLELGDSALYLCASSSTGVGSFFSYNEQFFGPGTRLTVL.

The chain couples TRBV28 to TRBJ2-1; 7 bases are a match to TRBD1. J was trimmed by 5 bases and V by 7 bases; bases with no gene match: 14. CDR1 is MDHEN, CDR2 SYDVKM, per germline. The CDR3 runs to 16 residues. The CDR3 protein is CASTVARTGLNNEQFF. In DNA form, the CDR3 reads TGTGCCAGCACCGTGGCTCGGACAGGACTTAACAATGAGCAGTTCTTC.

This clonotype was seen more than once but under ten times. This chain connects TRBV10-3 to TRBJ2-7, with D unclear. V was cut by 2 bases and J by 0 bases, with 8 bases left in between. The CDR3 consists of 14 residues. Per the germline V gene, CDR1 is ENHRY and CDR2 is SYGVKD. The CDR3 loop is CAISEADSSYEQYV. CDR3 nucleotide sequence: TGTGCCATCAGTGAGGCAGATAGCTCCTACGAGCAGTACGTC.

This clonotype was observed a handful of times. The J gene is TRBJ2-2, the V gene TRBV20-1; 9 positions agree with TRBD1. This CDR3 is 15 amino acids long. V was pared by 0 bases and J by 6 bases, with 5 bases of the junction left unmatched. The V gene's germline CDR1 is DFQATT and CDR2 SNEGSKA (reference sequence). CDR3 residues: CSARDGDRGSGELFF. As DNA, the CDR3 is TGCAGTGCTAGAGATGGCGACAGGGGGTCCGGGGAGCTGTTTTTT.

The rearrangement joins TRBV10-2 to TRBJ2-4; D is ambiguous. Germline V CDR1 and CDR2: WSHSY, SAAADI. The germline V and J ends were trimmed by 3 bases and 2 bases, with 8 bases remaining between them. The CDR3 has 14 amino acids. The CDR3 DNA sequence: TGCGCCAGCAGTGAAGTGGATACCAAAAACATTCAGTACTTC. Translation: CASSEVDTKNIQYF.

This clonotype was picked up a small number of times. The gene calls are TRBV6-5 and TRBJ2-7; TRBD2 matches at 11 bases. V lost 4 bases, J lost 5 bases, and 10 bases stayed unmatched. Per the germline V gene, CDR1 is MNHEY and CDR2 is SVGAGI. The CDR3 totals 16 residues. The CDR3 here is CASSSQPGLAADEQYF. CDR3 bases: TGTGCCAGCAGTTCCCAGCCGGGACTAGCGGCTGACGAGCAGTACTTC.

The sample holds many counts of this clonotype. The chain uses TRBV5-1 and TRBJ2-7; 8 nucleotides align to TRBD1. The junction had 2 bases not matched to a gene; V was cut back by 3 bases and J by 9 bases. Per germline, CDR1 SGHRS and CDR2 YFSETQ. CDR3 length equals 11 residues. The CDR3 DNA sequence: TGCGCCAGCAGCTCCGACAGGGGGCAGTACTTC. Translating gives CASSSDRGQYF.

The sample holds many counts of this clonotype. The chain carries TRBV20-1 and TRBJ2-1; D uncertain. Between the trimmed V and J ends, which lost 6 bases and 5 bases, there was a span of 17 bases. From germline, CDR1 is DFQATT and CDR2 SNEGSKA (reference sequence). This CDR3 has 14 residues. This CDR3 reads CSATGPSRNNEQFF. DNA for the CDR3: TGCAGTGCAACCGGGCCTTCGAGGAACAATGAGCAGTTCTTC.

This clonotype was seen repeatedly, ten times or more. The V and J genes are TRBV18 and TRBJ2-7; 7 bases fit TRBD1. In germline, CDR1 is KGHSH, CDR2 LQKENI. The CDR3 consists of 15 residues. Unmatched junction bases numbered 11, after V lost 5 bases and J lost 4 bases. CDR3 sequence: CASSSSTGKMYEQYF. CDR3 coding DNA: TGTGCCAGCTCATCGTCGACAGGGAAGATGTACGAGCAGTACTTC.

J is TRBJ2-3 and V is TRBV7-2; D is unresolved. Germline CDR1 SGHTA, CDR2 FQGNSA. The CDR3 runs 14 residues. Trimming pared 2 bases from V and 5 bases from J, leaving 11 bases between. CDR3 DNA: TGTGCCAGCAGCTTATCGAGGTTGGGAGATACGCAGTATTTT. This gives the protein CASSLSRLGDTQYF.

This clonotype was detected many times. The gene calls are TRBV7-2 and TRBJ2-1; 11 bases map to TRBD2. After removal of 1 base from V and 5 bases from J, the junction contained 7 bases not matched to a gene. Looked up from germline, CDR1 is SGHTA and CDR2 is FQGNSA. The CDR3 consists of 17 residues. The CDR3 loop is CASSLVAGGPGNNEQFF. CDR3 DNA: TGTGCCAGCAGCTTAGTAGCGGGAGGGCCGGGGAACAATGAGCAGTTCTTC. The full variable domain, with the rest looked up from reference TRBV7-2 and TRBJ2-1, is GAGVSQSPSNKVTEKGKDVELRCDPISGHTALYWYRQSLGQGLEFLIYFQGNSAPDKSGLPSDRFSAERTGGSVSTLTIQRTQQEDSAVYLCASSLVAGGPGNNEQFFGPGTRLTVL.

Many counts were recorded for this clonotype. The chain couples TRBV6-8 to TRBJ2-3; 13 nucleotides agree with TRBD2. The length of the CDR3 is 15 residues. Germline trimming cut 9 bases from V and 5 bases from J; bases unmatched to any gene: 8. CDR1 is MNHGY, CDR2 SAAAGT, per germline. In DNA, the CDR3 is TGTGCCAGGAGACTAGCGGGGGGCCGGGTAGATACGCAGTATTTT. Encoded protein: CARRLAGGRVDTQYF.

This CDR3 reads CASSQVTGSYNEQFF. The DNA of the CDR3 is TGTGCCAGCAGCCAAGTCACTGGCTCCTACAATGAGCAGTTCTTC. V gene TRBV3-1 combines with J gene TRBJ2-1; D gene unclear. From germline, CDR1 is LGHDT and CDR2 YNNKEL (reference sequence). V lost 1 base and J lost 0, with 7 bases in between. The CDR3 totals 15 residues.

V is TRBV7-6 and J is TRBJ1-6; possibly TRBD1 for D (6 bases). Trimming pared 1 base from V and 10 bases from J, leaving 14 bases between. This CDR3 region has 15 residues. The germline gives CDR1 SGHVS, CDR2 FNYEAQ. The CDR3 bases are TGTGCCAGCAGCTTAGTATCCAGGGGTGGATCACCCCTCCACTTT. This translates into CASSLVSRGGSPLHF. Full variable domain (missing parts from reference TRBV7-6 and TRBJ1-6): GAGVSQSPRYKVTKRGQDVALRCDPISGHVSLYWYRQALGQGPEFLTYFNYEAQQDKSGLPNDRFSAERPEGSISTLTIQRTEQRDSAMYRCASSLVSRGGSPLHFGNGTRLTVT.

Here the CDR3 reads CASSVAEQYV. DNA of the CDR3: TGTGCCAGCAGTGTCGCCGAGCAGTACGTC. The chain uses TRBV2 and TRBJ2-7; D unclear. V lost 4 bases, J lost 6 bases, and 4 bases lay in between. The CDR3 is 10 amino acids. Germline CDR1 is SNHLY and CDR2 is FYNNEI.

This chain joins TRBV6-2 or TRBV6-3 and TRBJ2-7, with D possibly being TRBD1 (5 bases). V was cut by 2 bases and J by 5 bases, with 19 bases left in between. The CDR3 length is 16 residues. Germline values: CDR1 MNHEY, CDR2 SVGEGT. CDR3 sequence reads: CASSYPDSWVPHEQYV. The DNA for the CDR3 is TGTGCCAGCAGTTACCCCGACAGCTGGGTCCCACACGAGCAGTACGTC.

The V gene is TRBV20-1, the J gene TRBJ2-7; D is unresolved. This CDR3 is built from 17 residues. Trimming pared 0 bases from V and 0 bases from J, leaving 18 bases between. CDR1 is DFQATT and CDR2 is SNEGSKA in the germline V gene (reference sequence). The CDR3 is CSARDSRPGDSSYEQYF. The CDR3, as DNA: TGCAGTGCTAGAGATTCCCGACCTGGGGATAGCTCCTACGAGCAGTACTTC.

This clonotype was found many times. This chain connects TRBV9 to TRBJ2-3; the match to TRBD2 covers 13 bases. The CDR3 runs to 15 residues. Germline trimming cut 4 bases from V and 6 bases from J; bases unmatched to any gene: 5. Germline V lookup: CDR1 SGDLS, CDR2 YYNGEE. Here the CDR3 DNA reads TGTGCCAGCAGCACTAGCGGGAGGGCCCCCGATACGCAGTATTTT. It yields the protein CASSTSGRAPDTQYF.

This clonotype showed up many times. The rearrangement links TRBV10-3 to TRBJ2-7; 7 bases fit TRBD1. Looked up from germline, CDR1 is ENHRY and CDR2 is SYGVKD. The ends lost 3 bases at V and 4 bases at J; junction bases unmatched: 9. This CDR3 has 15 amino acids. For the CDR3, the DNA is TGTGCCATCAGTGAAGGGGGACAGCAAAAGTACGAGCAGTACTTC. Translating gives CAISEGGQQKYEQYF.